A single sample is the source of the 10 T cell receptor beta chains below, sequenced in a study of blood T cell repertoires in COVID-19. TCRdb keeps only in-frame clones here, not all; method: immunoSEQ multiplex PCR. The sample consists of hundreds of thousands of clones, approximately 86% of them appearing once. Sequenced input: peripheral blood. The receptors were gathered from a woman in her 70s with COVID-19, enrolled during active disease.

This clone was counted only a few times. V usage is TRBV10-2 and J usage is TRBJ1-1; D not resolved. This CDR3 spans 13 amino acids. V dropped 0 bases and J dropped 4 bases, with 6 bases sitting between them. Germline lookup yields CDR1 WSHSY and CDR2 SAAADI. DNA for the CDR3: TGCGCCAGCAGTGAGTCGGCAGTCACTGAAGCTTTCTTT. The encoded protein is CASSESAVTEAFF.

The CDR3 DNA follows: TGCAGCGTTGAGATGCAGGAAGCTTTCTTT. This translates into CSVEMQEAFF. The rearrangement joins TRBV29-1 to TRBJ1-1; D remains unclear. There are 10 residues in the CDR3. CDR1 and CDR2 from the germline V gene are SQVTM and ANQGSEA. V was trimmed by 3 bases and J by 8 bases, leaving 7 bases between them.

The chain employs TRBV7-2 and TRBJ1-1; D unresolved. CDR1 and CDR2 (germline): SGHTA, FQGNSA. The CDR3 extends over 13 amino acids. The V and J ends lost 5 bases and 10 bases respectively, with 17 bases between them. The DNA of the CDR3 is TGTGCCAGCAGCCATTCGCGAGTCCTAGGAGCTTTCTTT. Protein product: CASSHSRVLGAFF.

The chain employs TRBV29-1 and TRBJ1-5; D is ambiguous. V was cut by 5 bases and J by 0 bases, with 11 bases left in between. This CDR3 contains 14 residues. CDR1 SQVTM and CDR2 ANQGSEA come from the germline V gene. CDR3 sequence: CSVMVGSSNQPQHF. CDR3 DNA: TGCAGCGTTATGGTGGGGAGTAGCAATCAGCCCCAGCATTTT.

The CDR3 bases are TGTGCCAGCAAGAATAGCTTCTCCTACGAGCAGTACTTC. Translating gives CASKNSFSYEQYF. The chain recombines TRBV27 with TRBJ2-7; D is ambiguous. From germline, CDR1 is MNHEY and CDR2 SMNVEV (reference sequence). The CDR3 sequence is 13 residues long. V lost 7 bases and J 0 bases, leaving 10 bases between the germline ends.

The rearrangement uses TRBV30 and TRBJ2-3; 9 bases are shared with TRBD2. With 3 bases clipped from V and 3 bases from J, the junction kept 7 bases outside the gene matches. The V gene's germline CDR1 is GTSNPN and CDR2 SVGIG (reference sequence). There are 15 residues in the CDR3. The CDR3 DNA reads TGTGCCTGGAGCCTTGAGCGGGGGGTAACAGATACGCAGTATTTT. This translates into CAWSLERGVTDTQYF. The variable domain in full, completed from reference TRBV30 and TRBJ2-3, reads SQTIHQWPATLVQPVGSPLSLECTVEGTSNPNLYWYRQAAGRGLQLLFYSVGIGQISSEVPQNLSASRPQDRQFILSSKKLLLSDSGFYLCAWSLERGVTDTQYFGPGTRLTVL.

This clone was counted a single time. CDR3 DNA: TGTGCCAGCAGCCCCTTTTTAGGGGGCGGCACCGGGGAGCTGTTTTTT. This gives the protein CASSPFLGGGTGELFF. The chain carries TRBV7-9 and TRBJ2-2, with 7 positions matching TRBD1. Germline V gives CDR1 SEHNR, CDR2 FQNEAQ (reference sequence). V dropped 5 bases and J dropped 4; count of bases not matched to a gene: 10. The CDR3 spans 16 residues.

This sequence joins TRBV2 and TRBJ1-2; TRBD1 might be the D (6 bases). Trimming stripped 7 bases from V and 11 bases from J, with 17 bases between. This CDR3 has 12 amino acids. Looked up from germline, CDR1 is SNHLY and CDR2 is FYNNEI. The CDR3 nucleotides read TGTGCCAGCACTGAGACAGGATACAGGTACACCTTC. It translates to CASTETGYRYTF.

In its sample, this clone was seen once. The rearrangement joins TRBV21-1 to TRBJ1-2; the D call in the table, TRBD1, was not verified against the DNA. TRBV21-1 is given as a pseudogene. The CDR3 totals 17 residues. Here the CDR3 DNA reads TGTGCCAGCAGCATCAAAGCCCTGGGACAGGGCGACTATGGCTACACCTTC. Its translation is CASSIKALGQGDYGYTF.

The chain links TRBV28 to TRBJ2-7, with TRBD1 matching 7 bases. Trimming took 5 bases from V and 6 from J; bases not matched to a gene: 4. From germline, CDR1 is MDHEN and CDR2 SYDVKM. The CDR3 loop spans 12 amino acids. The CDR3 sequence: CASSTGVVEQYF. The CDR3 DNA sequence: TGTGCCAGCAGTACAGGGGTAGTCGAGCAGTACTTC.